The present TCR beta chain was sequenced within a study of OX40 agonist ivuxolimab in advanced cancers. A note on the overall study: Ivuxolimab was a fully human IgG2 agonistic monoclonal antibody targeting the costimulatory receptor OX40 (CD134). Intravenous ivuxolimab was administered to patients every 2 weeks at six dose levels: 0.01, 0.1, 0.3, 1.5, 3 and 10 mg/kg. Of the 50 or so patients in dose escalation, about 20 had hepatocellular carcinoma, some 15 had melanoma, 9 had renal cell carcinoma and 9 had head and neck cancer. A male proportion of around 81% and a mean age of roughly 58 years, ranging from about 20 to 80, were recorded for the dose-escalation cohort. Prior anti-PD-1, anti-PD-L1 or anti-CTLA-4 therapy was permitted, and checkpoint inhibitors had been received by less than 45% of dose-escalation patients. Partial responses were achieved by three dose-escalation patients, of whom one had hepatocellular carcinoma and two had cutaneous melanoma. The purpose of peripheral TCRbeta sequencing was to test whether ivuxolimab changed TCR sequence diversity and led to clonal T-cell expansion. The paper reports the monotherapy dose-escalation portion (N of about 52 patients) of the phase I ivuxolimab trial. What the study reported, not specific to this receptor: After ivuxolimab, more expanded clones were found on average in CD8+ T cells than in CD4+ T cells. Low levels of normalized T-cell clonal expansion were also shown by some nonresponding patients. In partial responders in the 0.1-3.0 mg/kg groups, normalized peripheral clonal expansion was found to be among the lowest, especially among CD8+ T cells. At doses of 0.1 to 3.0 mg/kg, clonal expansion of both CD4+ and CD8+ blood T cells was observed from baseline to week 6. The antigen specificity of the peripheral T cells that underwent clonal expansion was not determined.

For sequencing of the TCRbeta CDR3 region, genomic DNA was extracted from the sorted cells. TCRbeta CDR3 regions were sequenced using the immunoSEQ Assay. The table was pulled from immuneACCESS by TCRdb, which kept in-frame rearrangements only. Such tables lose some clones; where checked, under half of the loss comes from unresolved V genes, and the rest has no known cause. The sample table contains about 67,000 clones; only one count was recorded for 87% of them. The ten top clones hold more than 3.5% of the sample. Patients with a history of autoimmune disease or receiving systemic immunosuppression were excluded from the trial. Peripheral blood for TCR sequencing was collected from all dose cohorts at baseline, on cycle 4 day 1, and on cycle 7 day 1. The samples were drawn from a first-in-human, open-label, multicenter phase I dose-escalation trial of ivuxolimab. Adults with locally advanced or metastatic melanoma, renal cell carcinoma, hepatocellular carcinoma or head and neck squamous cell carcinoma were enrolled in the trial. Before TCR sequencing, CD4+ and CD8+ T cells were separately sorted from peripheral blood.

Note on this clone: No cognate antigen has been identified for it. Base qualities are not provided; no much larger clone lies one nucleotide away.

V and J lose 1 base and 4 bases, and a span of 7 bases separates them. Including the terminal cysteine and phenylalanine, the CDR3 comprises 13 residues. This entry keeps only the CDR3 DNA: 39 bases, framed from base 1. The germline V gene gives CDR1 as SGHRS and CDR2 as YFSETQ. The clonotype was recovered from an adult with an advanced solid tumor such as melanoma, head and neck, liver or kidney cancer. Specimen: CD4+ or CD8+ T cells sorted from blood, collected in a trial of the OX40 agonist ivuxolimab. Recombination linked TRBV5-1 to TRBJ2-3; a tentative D call is TRBD2 (5 bases match). The bases read TGCGCCAGCAGCTTGTCGGGGTCAGATACGCAGTATTTT. Its coded protein is CASSLSGSDTQYF.